This T cell receptor (beta chain) is from a study of blood T cell repertoires in COVID-19. Only in-frame clones appear in the TCRdb table, and some are missing; sequencing was by immunoSEQ multiplex PCR. The repertoire consists of under 450,000 clones, with approximately 77% occurring once and the leading ten covering 1.1%. Deletions cut 7 bases from V and 3 bases from J, with 13 bases between. Germline CDR1 and CDR2: KGHDR and SFDVKD. This CDR3 contains 14 residues. The J gene is TRBJ2-3, the V gene TRBV24-1, with D maybe TRBD1 (6 bases). The source material was peripheral blood. This clonotype was sampled from a human donor with acute or convalescent COVID-19. The donor label of this sample is uncertain. CDR3 sequence reads: CATRGTQTTDTQYF. CDR3 bases: TGTGCCACCAGGGGGACACAGACGACAGATACGCAGTATTTT.